Each of the 20 T cell receptor beta chains below was sequenced from the same sample in a study of Ad26.COV2.S vaccination and SARS-CoV-2 variants. Only in-frame clones appear in the TCRdb table, and some are missing; sequencing was by immunoSEQ multiplex PCR. The repertoire holds about 350,000 clones, with 88% as singletons. Sample treatment: roughly 19 received Ad26.COV2.S at low or high dose, single or two shots; about 5 received placebo; per-sample allocation not given. Sampling was done on day 63 after the first vaccine or placebo injection. Sequencing was performed on peripheral blood, taken in a trial of Ad26.COV2.S vaccine versus placebo. The receptors come from a person between 18 and 65 years old who received the Ad26.COV2.S COVID-19 vaccine or a placebo.

V usage is TRBV28 and J usage is TRBJ1-5, with TRBD1 matching 8 bases. V was pared by 10 bases and J by 2 bases, with 7 bases of the junction left unmatched. Germline CDR1 and CDR2: MDHEN and SYDVKM. The CDR3 runs to 14 residues. The CDR3 reads CATYRGYGNQPQHF. The CDR3, as DNA: TGTGCCACCTACAGGGGGTATGGCAATCAGCCCCAGCATTTT.

V and J are TRBV19 and TRBJ1-5; no clear D. The germline CDR1 and CDR2 sequences are LNHDA and SQIVND (reference sequence). The CDR3 covers 12 residues. Trimming cost V 1 base and J 4 bases, with 2 bases left between them. CDR3 coding DNA: TGTGCCAGTAGTATAGTGAATCAGCCCCAGCATTTT. Amino acid sequence: CASSIVNQPQHF.

The V gene is TRBV13, the J gene TRBJ1-4, with TRBD1 identical over 8 bases. Germline CDR1 is PRHDT and CDR2 is FYEKMQ (reference sequence). V lost 4 bases to trimming and J lost 4 bases; unmatched junction nucleotides: 14. This CDR3 is built from 18 residues. The CDR3 DNA follows: TGTGCCAGCAGCTCCCCCACACACGGGACAGGAGGTAATGAAAAACTGTTTTTT. Encoded protein: CASSSPTHGTGGNEKLFF.

J is TRBJ2-3 and V is TRBV27; 7 bases match TRBD2. The V gene's germline CDR1 is MNHEY and CDR2 SMNVEV (reference sequence). The CDR3 totals 14 residues. V was pared by 7 bases and J by 7 bases, with 11 bases of the junction left unmatched. The chain's CDR3 is CASMEGLAEHTQYF. The CDR3 DNA follows: TGTGCCAGCATGGAGGGGCTAGCGGAACATACGCAGTATTTT.

The chain is built from TRBV25-1 and TRBJ1-6; the D gene is possibly TRBD1 (5 bases). This CDR3 is built from 13 residues. In germline, CDR1 is MGHDK, CDR2 SYGVNS. V lost 1 base, J lost 9 bases, and 7 bases lay in between. The CDR3 DNA reads TGTGCCAGCAGTGAATTGCAGGGTTCACCCCTCCACTTT. It codes for CASSELQGSPLHF.

V is TRBV5-5 and J is TRBJ2-2, with 7 bases aligning to TRBD2. V trimming: 1 base; J trimming: 1 base; junction bases outside the gene matches: 7. Germline V gives CDR1 SGHKS, CDR2 YYEKEE (reference sequence). The CDR3 covers 17 residues. CDR3 bases: TGTGCCAGCAGCTTGATGCTGTCTAGCGGGAACACCGGGGAGCTGTTTTTT. It yields the protein CASSLMLSSGNTGELFF.

V is TRBV28 and J is TRBJ1-5; tentatively, D is TRBD1 (6 bases). Germline CDR1 is MDHEN and CDR2 is SYDVKM. V shed 6 bases and J shed 13 bases, with 19 bases lying between them. This CDR3 is 13 amino acids long. Here the CDR3 reads CASRNSDSHLQHF. Here the CDR3 DNA reads TGTGCCAGCAGGAACTCGGACAGCCACCTACAGCATTTT.

CDR3 DNA: TGTGCCTGGAGGCGGGACAGGGGGGAGCTGTTTTTT. It is translated as CAWRRDRGELFF. The gene calls are TRBV30 and TRBJ2-2; 8 bases are shared with TRBD1. V lost 3 bases, J lost 8 bases, and 2 bases stayed unmatched. The CDR3 extends over 12 amino acids. Per germline, CDR1 GTSNPN and CDR2 SVGIG (reference sequence).

DNA for the CDR3: TGTGCCAGCAGCTTGAAGCAGACTAGCGGGAGGGGTTATCCGCAGTATTTT. As protein: CASSLKQTSGRGYPQYF. The J gene is TRBJ2-3, the V gene TRBV7-8; 14 nucleotides match TRBD2. The germline V gene has CDR1 SGHVS and CDR2 FQNEAQ. This CDR3 is built from 17 residues. After removal of 3 bases from V and 10 bases from J, the junction contained 12 bases not matched to a gene.

The V gene is TRBV18, the J gene TRBJ2-1, with 11 nucleotides matching TRBD1. Per germline, CDR1 KGHSH and CDR2 LQKENI. The ends lost 6 bases at V and 1 base at J; junction bases unmatched: 5. The CDR3 covers 16 residues. The CDR3 DNA follows: TGTGCCAGCTCGGGACAGGGGGACCGATCCTACAATGAGCAGTTCTTC. This sequence encodes CASSGQGDRSYNEQFF.

The CDR3 DNA follows: TGTGCCAGCAGCCAATTCAGGGACATGAACACTGAAGCTTTCTTT. Translating gives CASSQFRDMNTEAFF. This chain connects TRBV14 to TRBJ1-1, with D tentatively TRBD1 (6 bases). The CDR3 has 15 amino acids. Germline V lookup: CDR1 SGHDN, CDR2 FVKESK. Trimming took 2 bases from V and 0 from J, leaving 10 bases between them.

The chain joins TRBV15 to TRBJ1-2; D is uncertain. From germline, CDR1 is LNHNV and CDR2 YYDKDF (reference sequence). The CDR3 spans 17 residues. Deletions cut 1 base from V and 7 bases from J, with 22 bases between. This CDR3 reads CATSRGWRESRESGYTF. The CDR3 DNA sequence: TGTGCCACCAGCAGAGGGTGGAGGGAAAGCCGAGAGAGTGGCTACACCTTC. The full variable domain, with the rest looked up from reference TRBV15 and TRBJ1-2, is DAMVIQNPRYQVTQFGKPVTLSCSQTLNHNVMYWYQQKSSQAPKLLFHYYDKDFNNEADTPDNFQSRRPNTSFCFLDIRSPGLGDTAMYLCATSRGWRESRESGYTFGSGTRLTVV.

The chain carries TRBV30 and TRBJ1-1; maybe TRBD1 (5 bases). Germline V gene sequence: CDR1 GTSNPN, CDR2 SVGIG (reference sequence). The CDR3 is 14 amino acids. The CDR3 loop reads CGSGPFLVNTEAFF. The CDR3 bases are TGTGGGTCGGGACCCTTTCTGGTGAACACTGAAGCTTTCTTT.

The chain recombines TRBV6-5 with TRBJ2-1; 11 positions agree with TRBD1. Trimming cost V 5 bases and J 10 bases; bases outside gene matches: 4. Germline loops: CDR1 MNHEY, CDR2 SVGAGI. CDR3 length: 13 residues. The CDR3 region has the DNA TGTGCCAGCAGTAGGACAGGGGGCAGGGAGCAGTTCTTC. As protein: CASSRTGGREQFF.

The rearrangement joins TRBV28 to TRBJ1-1, with D unresolved. From germline, CDR1 is MDHEN and CDR2 SYDVKM. This CDR3 has 13 residues. Between the trimmed V and J ends, which lost 3 bases and 3 bases, there was a span of 8 bases. The CDR3 nucleotides read TGTGCCAGCAGTTTGTTGGGAGACACTGAAGCTTTCTTT. As protein: CASSLLGDTEAFF.

V usage is TRBV4-1 and J usage is TRBJ1-3; 7 positions match TRBD1. This CDR3 is built from 16 residues. Germline V gene sequence: CDR1 MGHRA, CDR2 YSYEKL. V was clipped by 0 bases and J by 2 bases; unmatched bases: 4. CDR3 region: CASSQEPGGPGNTIYF. In nucleotides, the CDR3 is TGCGCCAGCAGCCAAGAACCAGGGGGGCCTGGAAACACCATATATTTT.

The J gene is TRBJ2-2, the V gene TRBV15; no reliable D call. Germline V gives CDR1 LNHNV, CDR2 YYDKDF (reference sequence). CDR3 length: 14 amino acids. Trimming left V 1 base short and J 4 bases short, with 7 bases between. The CDR3 is CATSRGGSTGELFF. Written as DNA, the CDR3 is TGTGCCACCAGCAGAGGGGGAAGCACCGGGGAGCTGTTTTTT.

The gene calls are TRBV6-6 and TRBJ1-1; 7 bases fit TRBD1. Germline trimming cut 2 bases from V and 0 bases from J; bases unmatched to any gene: 3. Per germline, CDR1 MNHNY and CDR2 SVGAGI (reference sequence). This CDR3 is 15 amino acids long. The CDR3 bases are TGTGCCAGCAGTTACGGGACAGCTATGAACACTGAAGCTTTCTTT. This sequence encodes CASSYGTAMNTEAFF.

The rearrangement uses TRBV10-3 and TRBJ2-7; tentative D call: TRBD2 (6 bases). The V gene lost 6 bases and the J gene lost 7 bases, with 16 bases spanning the gap. The CDR3 contains 13 residues. Germline CDR1 is ENHRY and CDR2 is SYGVKD. This CDR3 reads CAIRVILGGEQYF. The CDR3 DNA sequence: TGTGCCATCAGGGTAATCCTCGGGGGAGAGCAGTACTTC.

The chain employs TRBV28 and TRBJ1-4; TRBD1 matches 7 bases. The length of the CDR3 is 17 residues. Trimming cost V 5 bases and J 3 bases; bases outside gene matches: 12. Germline values: CDR1 MDHEN, CDR2 SYDVKM. The CDR3 region is CASSPTGWDGANEKLFF. The CDR3 region has the DNA TGTGCCAGCAGTCCGACAGGGTGGGACGGAGCTAATGAAAAACTGTTTTTT.